The next 12 T cell receptor beta chains were all read from a single sample in a study of T cell responses to AZD1222 COVID-19 vaccine. Repertoires were generated with immunoSEQ multiplex PCR, while TCRdb's copy carries only in-frame clones and drops some. This sample has fewer than 200,000 clones, with approximately 90% found just once. Specimen: peripheral blood, collected 28 days after the second dose of the MenACWY control vaccine. These receptors were taken from an adult who received the MenACWY meningococcal vaccine as a control.

This clone was picked up a small number of times. V usage is TRBV28 and J usage is TRBJ2-7, with D perhaps matching TRBD2 (6 bases). Trimming left V 5 bases short and J 4 bases short, with 18 bases between. Germline V lookup: CDR1 MDHEN, CDR2 SYDVKM. This CDR3 comprises 15 residues. The CDR3 nucleotides are TGTGCCAGCAGTCTACCGGAGGGGCTCTCTTACGAGCAGTACTTC. Protein product: CASSLPEGLSYEQYF.

The V gene is TRBV4-3, the J gene TRBJ1-1; D is ambiguous. The V gene lost 0 bases and the J gene lost 4 bases, with 9 bases spanning the gap. CDR3 length equals 14 residues. Germline V CDR1 and CDR2: LGHNA, YSLEER. The chain's CDR3 is CASSQEFRGTEAFF. The CDR3 DNA is TGCGCCAGCAGCCAAGAGTTCCGGGGCACTGAAGCTTTCTTT.

This CDR3 is CASSQDFWGEGSWGKDTQYF. CDR3 DNA sequence: TGTGCCAGCAGCCAAGATTTCTGGGGCGAGGGGAGTTGGGGTAAAGATACGCAGTATTTT. The chain links TRBV3-1 (or the pseudogene TRBV3-2) to TRBJ2-3; D could derive from TRBD1 or TRBD2 (5 bases each). The CDR3 totals 20 residues. Germline CDR1 LGHDT, CDR2 YNNKEL (reference sequence). Trimming took 0 bases from V and 5 from J, leaving 27 bases between them.

The rearrangement uses TRBV10-3 and TRBJ2-7; D might be TRBD2 (6 bases). V lost 0 bases and J 1 base, leaving 10 bases between the germline ends. The CDR3 is 15 amino acids. Germline CDR1 and CDR2: ENHRY and SYGVKD. This chain's CDR3 is CAISESDGSSYEQYF. The CDR3 bases are TGTGCCATCAGTGAGTCTGACGGGAGTTCCTACGAGCAGTACTTC.

This rearrangement joins TRBV20-1 to TRBJ1-1; weak D call: TRBD1 (5 bases). The CDR3 is 11 amino acids. The V gene lost 5 bases and the J gene lost 6 bases, with 10 bases spanning the gap. The germline V gene encodes CDR1 DFQATT and CDR2 SNEGSKA (reference sequence). The CDR3 spells CSAPLGAEAFF. Here the CDR3 DNA reads TGCAGTGCTCCCTTGGGGGCTGAAGCTTTCTTT.

This clone has a handful of counts. The chain has TRBV7-9 and TRBJ1-5; possibly TRBD1 for D (5 bases). CDR3 length equals 15 residues. V dropped 5 bases and J dropped 0 bases, with 11 bases sitting between them. Germline CDR1 and CDR2: SEHNR and FQNEAQ (reference sequence). The CDR3 DNA is TGTGCCAGCAGCGCAGAGGGGTTTAGCAATCAGCCCCAGCATTTT. Its translation is CASSAEGFSNQPQHF.

In nucleotides, the CDR3 is TGTGCCAGCAGCCAAGGGGTGAACCCCGCCTATGGCTACACCTTC. Its protein product is CASSQGVNPAYGYTF. The chain joins TRBV3-1 (or the pseudogene TRBV3-2) to TRBJ1-2, with D unclear. CDR1 and CDR2 (germline): LGHDT, YNNKEL (reference sequence). V was pared by 1 base and J by 4 bases, with 13 bases between. The CDR3 consists of 15 residues.

J is TRBJ1-5 and V is TRBV4-3; no definite D call. From germline, CDR1 is LGHNA and CDR2 YSLEER. V was cut by 1 base and J by 2 bases, with 9 bases left in between. This CDR3 contains 15 residues. CDR3 nucleotides: TGCGCCAGCAGCCAAGCGATGCAGGGCAATCAGCCCCAGCATTTT. Translation: CASSQAMQGNQPQHF.

This CDR3 reads CASSFGTSGSPDTQYF. CDR3 DNA sequence: TGTGCCAGCAGCTTCGGGACTAGCGGCTCCCCAGATACGCAGTATTTT. The chain combines TRBV7-2 with TRBJ2-3, with 11 bases aligning to TRBD2. The CDR3 is 16 amino acids. Germline CDR1 SGHTA, CDR2 FQGNSA. With 3 bases clipped from V and 4 bases from J, the junction kept 6 bases outside the gene matches.

This clone has only a few counts. The chain combines TRBV9 with TRBJ2-7; TRBD2 is a possible D gene (5 bases). V was shortened by 4 bases and J by 9 bases, with 20 bases between the two germline ends. The CDR3 spans 14 residues. The germline V gene has CDR1 SGDLS and CDR2 YYNGEE. The CDR3 here is CASSPGGDLRGQYF. The CDR3 DNA reads TGTGCCAGCAGCCCAGGTGGTGACCTCCGGGGGCAGTACTTC. The variable domain in full, with the rest retrieved from reference TRBV9 and TRBJ2-7, is DSGVTQTPKHLITATGQRVTLRCSPRSGDLSVYWYQQSLDQGLQFLIQYYNGEERAKGNILERFSAQQFPDLHSELNLSSLELGDSALYFCASSPGGDLRGQYFGPGTRLTVT.

The V and J genes are TRBV28 and TRBJ2-1; a weak D match, TRBD2 (6 bases). The V end lost 4 bases, the J end lost 10 bases, and 11 bases lay between the germline ends. CDR3 length equals 12 residues. Germline CDR1 MDHEN, CDR2 SYDVKM. CDR3 residues: CASSSPREEQFF. As DNA, the CDR3 is TGTGCCAGCAGTTCCCCCCGGGAGGAGCAGTTCTTC.

The chain has TRBV28 and TRBJ1-1, with a weak D call TRBD1 (5 bases). V was cut by 2 bases and J by 5 bases, with 18 bases left in between. The CDR3 extends over 16 amino acids. Germline V gene lookup returns CDR1 MDHEN and CDR2 SYDVKM. The CDR3 DNA reads TGTGCCAGCAGTTTAGTGGGACGGGCCGGGCGAACTGAAGCTTTCTTT. Translated: CASSLVGRAGRTEAFF.